The clone carrying this T cell receptor beta chain has just one count. Compared with germline, one end of the junction differs, possibly owing to a read error. Those enrolled, adults aged 18 to 89 years, came from some 23 US areas. All exposed participants met a person with COVID-19 within 2 weeks before entering the study. This specimen belongs to a study of blood T cell repertoires in COVID-19. The assay was immunoSEQ multiplex PCR, and TCRdb's table has in-frame clones only and misses some. The sample includes approximately 190,000 clones, about 83% of them seen just once. CDR1 and CDR2 (germline): SSHAT, FNYEAQ (reference sequence). CDR3 length: 18 residues.

The genes are TRBV7-7 and TRBJ1-5; tentative D call: TRBD1 (6 bases). The sample was PBMCs or T cells enriched from blood (not recorded which). This TCR was recovered from a woman in her 30s who had been exposed to COVID-19. The CDR3, as DNA: TGTGCTAGCAGCTTAGCGGGGCCAGTACAGGGCGTTTGTCAGCCCCAGCATTTT. It yields the protein CASSLAGPVQGVCQPQHF.